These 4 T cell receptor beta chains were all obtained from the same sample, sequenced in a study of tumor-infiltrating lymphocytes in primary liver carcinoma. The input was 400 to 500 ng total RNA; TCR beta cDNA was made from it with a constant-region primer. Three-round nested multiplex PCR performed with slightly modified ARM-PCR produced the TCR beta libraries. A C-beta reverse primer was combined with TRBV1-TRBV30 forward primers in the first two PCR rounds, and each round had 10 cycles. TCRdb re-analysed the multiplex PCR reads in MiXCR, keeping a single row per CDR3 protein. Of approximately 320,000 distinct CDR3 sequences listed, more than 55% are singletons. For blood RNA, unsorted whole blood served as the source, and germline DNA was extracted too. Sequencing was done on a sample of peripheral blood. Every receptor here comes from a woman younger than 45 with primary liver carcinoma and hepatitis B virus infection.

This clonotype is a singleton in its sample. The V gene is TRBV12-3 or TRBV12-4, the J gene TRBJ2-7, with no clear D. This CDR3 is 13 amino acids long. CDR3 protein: CVSSPPFDYEQYF. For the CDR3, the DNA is TGTGTTAGCAGTCCCCCCTTCGACTACGAGCAGTACTTC.

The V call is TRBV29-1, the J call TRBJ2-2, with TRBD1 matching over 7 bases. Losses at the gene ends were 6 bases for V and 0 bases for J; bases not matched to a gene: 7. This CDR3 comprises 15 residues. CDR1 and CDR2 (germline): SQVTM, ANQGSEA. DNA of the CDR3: TGCAGCGTCATCCCCCAGGGGGCGAACACCGGGGAGCTGTTTTTT. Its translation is CSVIPQGANTGELFF.

The CDR3 here is CASSLGLAGNNEQFF. The CDR3 bases are TGTGCCAGCAGCTTGGGACTAGCGGGCAACAATGAGCAGTTCTTC. This chain joins TRBV7-9 and TRBJ2-1; 12 bases match TRBD2. The V and J ends lost 3 bases and 5 bases, in that order; junction bases with no gene match: 2. Germline CDR1 is SEHNR and CDR2 is FQNEAQ (reference sequence). The CDR3 has 15 amino acids.

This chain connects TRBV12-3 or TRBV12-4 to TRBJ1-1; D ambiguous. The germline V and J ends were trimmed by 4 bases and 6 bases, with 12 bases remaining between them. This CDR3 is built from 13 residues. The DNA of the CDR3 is TGTGCCAGCAGTTCACATGGGAAGCCTGAAGCTTTCTTT. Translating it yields CASSSHGKPEAFF.